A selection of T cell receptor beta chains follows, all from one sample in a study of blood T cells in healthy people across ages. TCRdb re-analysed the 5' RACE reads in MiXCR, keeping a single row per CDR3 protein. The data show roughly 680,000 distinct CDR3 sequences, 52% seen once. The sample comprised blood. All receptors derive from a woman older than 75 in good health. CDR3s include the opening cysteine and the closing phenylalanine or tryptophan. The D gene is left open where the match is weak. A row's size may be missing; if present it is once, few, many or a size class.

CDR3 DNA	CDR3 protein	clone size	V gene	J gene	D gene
TGTGCCAGCAGTGAGTACTCTCCCAGCGAGTACTTC	CASSEYSPSEYF	-	TRBV2	TRBJ2-5	-
TGTGCCAGCAGCCGGAACCTCATGTTACTAGGAGGGGAGCAAGAGACCCAGTACTTC	CASSRNLMLLGGEQETQYF	-	TRBV14	TRBJ2-5	-
TGCAGTGCTAGGACAGGGCGGACCCAGTACTTC	CSARTGRTQYF	few	TRBV20-1	TRBJ2-5	TRBD1
TGCAGCGTTGTGCCCCCGGGACCCGAGACCCAGTACTTC	CSVVPPGPETQYF	-	TRBV29-1	TRBJ2-5	-
TGTGCCAGCTCCTCCCTAGCGGGAGGGTGTGAGCAGTTCTTC	CASSSLAGGCEQFF	-	TRBV6-4	TRBJ2-1	TRBD2
TGTGCCAGCCGGGCAGGAGCGAGCTCCTACAATGAGCAGTACTTC	CASRAGASSYNEQYF	-	TRBV27	TRBJ2-7	-
TGTGCCAGCACCCCCGGGACATTTTATGGCTACACCTTC	CASTPGTFYGYTF	many	TRBV7-2	TRBJ1-2	-
TGTGCCAGCAGCCAAGTTTTCCGGGACTCCACAGATACGCAGTATTTT	CASSQVFRDSTDTQYF	once	TRBV3-1	TRBJ2-3	-
TGCGCCAGCAGCTCCGACCTCCCCGGGGGTGGCTACACCTTC	CASSSDLPGGGYTF	-	TRBV5-1	TRBJ1-2	-
TGTTCCGCCGGGCTTTCCTACGAGCAGTACTTC	CSAGLSYEQYF	many	TRBV10-3	TRBJ2-7	-
TGCGCCAGCAGCTTGACAGGGGGGAGCTCCTACGAGCAGTACTTC	CASSLTGGSSYEQYF	-	TRBV5-1	TRBJ2-7	TRBD1
TGCGCCAGCAGCCAAGATTGGGGATACGAGCAGTACTTC	CASSQDWGYEQYF	many	TRBV4-1	TRBJ2-7	-
TGTGCCAGCAGTCGGGACAGCTCCTACGAGCAGTACTTC	CASSRDSSYEQYF	many	TRBV25-1	TRBJ2-7	TRBD1
TGTGCCAGCAGCGGGACTAGCGGTTACCTGGGGGATACGCAGTATTTT	CASSGTSGYLGDTQYF	-	TRBV9	TRBJ2-3	TRBD2
TGTGCCAGCAGTGAGTGGTACAGTGGGTCGCGAGAGACCCAGTACTTC	CASSEWYSGSRETQYF	many	TRBV25-1	TRBJ2-5	-
TGTGCCAGCAGTCCCCGGTGGGGGGGCACAGATACGCAGTATTTT	CASSPRWGGTDTQYF	-	TRBV27	TRBJ2-3	-
TGTGCCAGCAGTCGACACCAGGAGCTAGCCAAAAACATTCAGTACTTC	CASSRHQELAKNIQYF	many	TRBV6-6	TRBJ2-4	-
TGTGCTAGTGGTTTGGTAGGGTATGAGCAGTACTTC	CASGLVGYEQYF	-	TRBV12-5	TRBJ2-7	-
TGCAGTGCTAGAGATCCAGCGGGAGCCACCGGGGAGCTGTTTTTT	CSARDPAGATGELFF	-	TRBV20-1	TRBJ2-2	TRBD2
TGCGCCAGCAGCCCCTTGGGGGGAGCCTACAATGAGCAGTTCTTC	CASSPLGGAYNEQFF	-	TRBV5-1	TRBJ2-1	-
TGTGCCTCGGGGGCTAGCAGACGCTACAATGAGCAGTTCTTC	CASGASRRYNEQFF	once	TRBV30	TRBJ2-1	-
TGTGCCAGCAGTTACGAGGGGGGAGGGGCCGCCACTGAAGCTTTCTTT	CASSYEGGGAATEAFF	many	TRBV6-5	TRBJ1-1	-
TGTGCCACCAGTGATCATGGACGGACAGATACGCAGTATTTT	CATSDHGRTDTQYF	many	TRBV24-1	TRBJ2-3	-
TGTGCCAGCAGCTCAGGGGGAAATACGCAGTATTTT	CASSSGGNTQYF	-	TRBV7-2	TRBJ2-3	TRBD1
TGCGCCAGCAGCTCGGAGGGGCTTACCAATGAGCAGTTCTTC	CASSSEGLTNEQFF	-	TRBV5-1	TRBJ2-1	-
TGTGCCAGCAGTTTAAGTCGGACGGCCCAGCATTTT	CASSLSRTAQHF	-	TRBV28	TRBJ1-5	-
TGTGCCAGCATTAGGGGGGAGTTGACCACAGATACGCAGTATTTT	CASIRGELTTDTQYF	few	TRBV9	TRBJ2-3	-
TGTGCCAGCAGCGTAGAAGGCGGGGAGCTGTTTTTT	CASSVEGGELFF	few	TRBV9	TRBJ2-2	-
TGTGCCAGCAGTTTCGAGCGGGACGCAGATACGCAGTATTTT	CASSFERDADTQYF	many	TRBV28	TRBJ2-3	TRBD2